Following are 9 T cell receptor beta chains from one sample sequenced in a study of Graves' ophthalmopathy and Graves' hyperthyroidism. RNA transcripts served as template for amplifying TCR beta CDR3 sequences. After a first-round RT-PCR with HTBI primers, a second-round multiplex PCR was run. TCRdb fed the multiplex PCR reads into MiXCR, producing one record per CDR3 protein. This table has roughly 610,000 distinct CDR3 sequences, 20% to 25% appearing once. Sequenced sample: peripheral blood. The source is a woman aged 18-30 years with stable Graves' hyperthyroidism. Some clones in this sample may be carry-over from other donors' samples.

This clonotype was counted at least ten times. This chain links TRBV6-5 with TRBJ2-5, with D tentatively TRBD1 (5 bases). CDR1 is MNHEY and CDR2 is SVGAGI in the germline V gene. This CDR3 is built from 13 residues. Trimming cost V 0 bases and J 4 bases, with 6 bases left between them. This CDR3 reads CASSYSGVETQYF. The DNA of the CDR3 is TGTGCCAGCAGTTACTCAGGGGTAGAGACCCAGTACTTC.

The V gene is TRBV5-1, the J gene TRBJ1-1, with unresolved D. Germline values: CDR1 SGHRS, CDR2 YFSETQ. Trimming pared 3 bases from V and 1 base from J, leaving 10 bases between. This CDR3 comprises 14 residues. CDR3 in DNA: TGCGCCAGCAGCTCGCTGCCAGAGAACACTGAAGCTTTCTTT. This sequence encodes CASSSLPENTEAFF.

This clonotype showed up many times. CDR3 region: CASSSEGGQANSPLHF. In nucleotides, the CDR3 is TGTGCCAGCAGCTCCGAGGGGGGACAGGCCAATTCACCCCTCCACTTT. The V and J genes are TRBV9 and TRBJ1-6, with 8 bases that match TRBD1. This CDR3 region has 16 residues. Germline assignment: CDR1 SGDLS and CDR2 YYNGEE. Losses at the gene ends were 4 bases for V and 7 bases for J; bases not matched to a gene: 10.

The table lists this clonotype with many counts. The chain joins TRBV5-1 to TRBJ2-7, with D perhaps being TRBD1 or TRBD2 (5 bases each). The CDR3 has 15 amino acids. From germline, CDR1 is SGHRS and CDR2 YFSETQ. V shed 5 bases and J shed 7 bases, with 22 bases lying between them. For the CDR3, the DNA is TGCGCCAGCAGATCCGCCGGGACCGCGCTTGTGGAGCAGTACTTC. This translates into CASRSAGTALVEQYF.

This clonotype was recorded at least ten times. The chain employs TRBV28 and TRBJ2-5, with 9 positions matching TRBD1. Germline CDR1 reads MDHEN; CDR2 reads SYDVKM. V dropped 6 bases and J dropped 7; count of bases not matched to a gene: 12. This CDR3 has 15 residues. CDR3 DNA sequence: TGTGCCAGCAGCTTCTCTGTGGGACAGGGTGGGACCCAGTACTTC. This gives the protein CASSFSVGQGGTQYF.

This clonotype was counted many times. The rearrangement joins TRBV5-5 to TRBJ2-7; D may be TRBD1 (5 bases). Germline V lookup: CDR1 SGHKS, CDR2 YYEKEE (reference sequence). V was cut by 0 bases and J by 2 bases, with 15 bases left in between. The CDR3 has 16 amino acids. CDR3 DNA: TGTGCCAGCAGCTTGGAAGGGGTGGTCTTCACCTACGAGCAGTACTTC. It is translated as CASSLEGVVFTYEQYF.

This chain links TRBV12-3 or TRBV12-4 with TRBJ2-7; maybe TRBD1 (8 bases). V lost 5 bases to trimming and J lost 5 bases, with 22 bases between them. CDR3 size: 16 residues. This chain's CDR3 is CASSGGDRIAWDEQYF. CDR3 coding DNA: TGTGCCAGCAGTGGGGGGGACAGGATCGCCTGGGACGAGCAGTACTTC.

V usage is TRBV4-1 and J usage is TRBJ1-2; D uncertain. Trimming took 0 bases from V and 6 from J, leaving 11 bases between them. Germline loops: CDR1 MGHRA, CDR2 YSYEKL. CDR3 length equals 14 residues. CDR3 sequence: CASSQDGYLDGYTF. CDR3 nucleotides: TGCGCCAGCAGCCAAGACGGGTATCTGGATGGCTACACCTTC.

This clonotype was seen ten or more times. The genes are TRBV19 and TRBJ2-5; a weak D match, TRBD2 (5 bases). The CDR3 extends over 13 amino acids. V lost 4 bases and J lost 5, with 11 bases in between. Germline assignment: CDR1 LNHDA and CDR2 SQIVND (reference sequence). In DNA form, the CDR3 reads TGTGCCAGTAGTAAGGACTGGATGGAGACCCAGTACTTC. This gives the protein CASSKDWMETQYF.